Listed here are 21 T cell receptor beta chains from one sample, sequenced in a study of OX40 agonist ivuxolimab in advanced cancers. Clones were read by immunoSEQ multiplex PCR, and TCRdb kept only the in-frame ones, dropping some. The sample lists 50,000 to 75,000 clones, around 87% occurring once. The sequencing here drew on CD4+ or CD8+ T cells sorted from blood, taken in a trial of the OX40 agonist ivuxolimab. All receptors derive from an adult with an advanced solid tumor such as melanoma, head and neck, liver or kidney cancer.

The rearrangement links TRBV27 to TRBJ2-3, with a possible D match to TRBD2 (6 bases). CDR1 is MNHEY and CDR2 is SMNVEV in the germline V gene (reference sequence). This CDR3 comprises 15 residues. V shed 6 bases and J shed 3 bases, with 16 bases lying between them. The CDR3 region is CASRIWDGGTDTQYF. The CDR3 coding sequence is TGTGCCAGCAGGATCTGGGATGGAGGGACAGATACGCAGTATTTT.

The genes are TRBV7-9 and TRBJ1-3, with 7 bases lining up with TRBD1. This CDR3 region has 16 residues. The germline V gene encodes CDR1 SEHNR and CDR2 FQNEAQ (reference sequence). V trimming: 4 bases; J trimming: 1 base; junction bases outside the gene matches: 7. The CDR3 sequence is CASSSGQPDSGNTIYF. CDR3 DNA sequence: TGTGCCAGCAGCTCGGGACAGCCCGATTCTGGAAACACCATATATTTT.

The chain recombines TRBV7-2 with TRBJ2-3; maybe TRBD2 (7 bases). Germline CDR1 and CDR2: SGHTA and FQGNSA. Trimming stripped 1 base from V and 7 bases from J, with 24 bases between. CDR3 length: 18 amino acids. The CDR3 bases are TGTGCCAGCAGCTTAGGGAAAGGGGGGGGAGGGCTTTTGAATACGCAGTATTTT. This sequence encodes CASSLGKGGGGLLNTQYF.

This rearrangement joins TRBV23-1 to TRBJ2-5, with a tentative D call TRBD1 (6 bases). TRBV23-1 is assigned to the ORF class and has an uncertain function. V was clipped by 9 bases and J by 2 bases, with 16 bases between them. The CDR3 sequence is 14 residues long. CDR3 sequence: CASIRDTPQETQYF. The CDR3, as DNA: TGCGCCAGTATCCGGGACACCCCACAAGAGACCCAGTACTTC.

V usage is TRBV19 and J usage is TRBJ1-4, with D maybe TRBD1 (6 bases). There are 15 residues in the CDR3. Germline V gives CDR1 LNHDA, CDR2 SQIVND (reference sequence). V lost 4 bases to trimming and J lost 5 bases, with 14 bases between them. The CDR3 spells CASSKFWDTNEKLFF. The CDR3 nucleotides are TGTGCCAGTAGTAAATTTTGGGACACCAATGAAAAACTGTTTTTT.

CDR3 sequence reads: CASSPGRNRDSYGYTF. The CDR3 region has the DNA TGTGCCAGCTCACCCGGCAGGAACAGGGATTCCTATGGCTACACCTTC. The chain couples TRBV18 to TRBJ1-2; weak D call: TRBD1 (6 bases). The germline V gene encodes CDR1 KGHSH and CDR2 LQKENI. Trimming cost V 3 bases and J 4 bases, with 18 bases left between them. There are 16 residues in the CDR3.

This clone appeared a few times. The gene calls are TRBV19 and TRBJ2-2; no clear D. The germline gives CDR1 LNHDA, CDR2 SQIVND (reference sequence). Trimming took off 8 bases at V and 2 bases at J, with 6 bases between the two ends. The CDR3 is 12 residues long. Here the CDR3 reads CASRQNTGELFF. CDR3 DNA sequence: TGTGCCAGTCGACAAAACACCGGGGAGCTGTTTTTT.

Worth noting for this clone: Germline is not matched at one junction end, which may reflect a read error. The chain recombines TRBV7-9 with TRBJ1-2; the D is unclear. In germline, CDR1 is SEHNR, CDR2 FQNEAQ (reference sequence). This CDR3 comprises 10 residues. The CDR3 region has the DNA TGTGCCAGCAGGCAATTCAACCTAAGCTTC. The encoded protein is CASRQFNLSF.

This sequence joins TRBV6-1 and TRBJ1-5; 7 bases agree with TRBD1. J was trimmed by 2 bases and V by 4 bases; bases with no gene match: 11. CDR3 length: 17 residues. The germline V gene encodes CDR1 MNHNS and CDR2 SASEGT. CDR3 amino acids: CASSGTRDSHRNQPQHF. The CDR3 nucleotides read TGTGCCAGCAGTGGTACCCGGGACAGCCATCGCAATCAGCCCCAGCATTTT.

V usage is TRBV7-9 and J usage is TRBJ2-7, with D perhaps TRBD1 or TRBD2 (5 bases each). V gave up 5 bases and J gave up 4 bases, with 18 bases separating them. CDR1 and CDR2 (germline): SEHNR, FQNEAQ (reference sequence). This CDR3 contains 15 residues. This CDR3 reads CASSLQVGVSYEQYF. In nucleotides, the CDR3 is TGTGCCAGCAGCCTGCAAGTGGGGGTTTCGTACGAGCAGTACTTC.

V gene TRBV7-8 combines with J gene TRBJ1-2; TRBD1 matches at 7 bases. Germline loops: CDR1 SGHVS, CDR2 FQNEAQ. The trim removed 2 bases at V and 2 bases at J, leaving 2 bases unmatched. CDR3 length: 14 amino acids. The chain's CDR3 is CASSLKGQNYGYTF. As DNA, the CDR3 is TGTGCCAGCAGCTTAAAGGGACAGAACTATGGCTACACCTTC.

The rearrangement joins TRBV6-5 to TRBJ1-5; the D gene is possibly TRBD1 (5 bases). Between the trimmed V and J ends, which lost 5 bases and 7 bases, there was a span of 15 bases. There are 14 residues in the CDR3. The germline V gene encodes CDR1 MNHEY and CDR2 SVGAGI. The CDR3 bases are TGTGCCAGCAGTGGGGGTGGGATTATCCAGCCCCAGCATTTT. It encodes CASSGGGIIQPQHF.

V gene TRBV2 combines with J gene TRBJ2-3; 7 bases agree with TRBD2. The germline V gene encodes CDR1 SNHLY and CDR2 FYNNEI. Trimming at V came to 4 bases and at J to 2 bases, leaving 6 bases not matched to a gene. The CDR3 has 15 amino acids. The DNA of the CDR3 is TGTGCCAGCAGTGCCGAGCGGGGCCCCACAGATACGCAGTATTTT. It translates to CASSAERGPTDTQYF.

The J gene is TRBJ1-1, the V gene TRBV9, with TRBD1 as a possible D gene (5 bases). CDR1 is SGDLS, CDR2 YYNGEE, per germline. The CDR3 runs 15 residues. With 0 bases removed from V and 1 base from J, the gap between germline ends came to 10 bases. The CDR3 nucleotides are TGTGCCAGCAGCGTAGTGGCAGGGAAGAACACTGAAGCTTTCTTT. Its translation: CASSVVAGKNTEAFF.

The chain joins TRBV6-1 to TRBJ2-5, with D maybe TRBD1 (7 bases). The better agreement between TRBJ2-7 and the DNA end casts doubt on the J call. Per the germline V gene, CDR1 is MNHNS and CDR2 is SASEGT. This CDR3 region has 13 residues. For the CDR3, the DNA is TGTGCCAGCCAGGGGGACTGGACCTACGAGCAGTACTTC. It specifies CASQGDWTYEQYF.

About this clone: The conserved phenylalanine or tryptophan is not found at the CDR3 terminus, so this likely reflects a read error. The DNA is left out, because the CDR3 cannot be placed on it with certainty; the CDR3 is given as TCRdb lists it. The V call is TRBV20-1, the J call TRBJ1-3. The CDR3 sequence runs 10 residues, both termini included. Germline CDR1 reads DFQATT; CDR2 reads SNEGSKA (reference sequence). The CDR3 here is CSARDARSLG.

This clone was found once. This rearrangement joins TRBV27 to TRBJ1-2, with D perhaps TRBD1 (5 bases). Germline loops: CDR1 MNHEY, CDR2 SMNVEV (reference sequence). V lost 2 bases, J lost 2 bases, and 15 bases lay in between. This CDR3 region has 16 residues. The CDR3 DNA sequence: TGTGCCAGCAGTTTAGAGTCGAGGGGAATGAACTATGGCTACACCTTC. Protein product: CASSLESRGMNYGYTF.

The chain links TRBV5-1 to TRBJ1-4, with 10 bases matching TRBD1. Germline loops: CDR1 SGHRS, CDR2 YFSETQ. The CDR3 covers 14 residues. With V trimmed by 5 bases and J by 8 bases, 6 bases remained unmatched. As DNA, the CDR3 is TGCGCCAGCAGTCGGGACAGGGGCGAGGAAAAACTGTTTTTT. Its protein product is CASSRDRGEEKLFF.

J is TRBJ1-1 and V is TRBV6-5; D call uncertain. The CDR3 length is 14 residues. Germline CDR1 reads MNHEY; CDR2 reads SVGAGI. Deletions cut 6 bases from V and 0 bases from J, with 11 bases between. The DNA for the CDR3 is TGTGCCAGCAGAAAGGTCCGGCTGAACACTGAAGCTTTCTTT. Translation gives CASRKVRLNTEAFF.

The CDR3 protein is CASSAQVAGENTEAFF. The CDR3 DNA follows: TGTGCCAGCAGCGCCCAGGTGGCTGGGGAGAACACTGAAGCTTTCTTT. The chain is built from TRBV5-5 and TRBJ1-1; D is unclear. Trimming left V 4 bases short and J 1 base short, with 17 bases between. This CDR3 region has 16 residues. The germline V gene has CDR1 SGHKS and CDR2 YYEKEE (reference sequence).

The CDR3 DNA reads TGTGCCAGCAGTTTGGAGCGGGGGACGCGATTAGATACGCAGTATTTT. Its protein is CASSLERGTRLDTQYF. The chain couples TRBV27 to TRBJ2-3; TRBD2 matches at 8 bases. V lost 3 bases to trimming and J lost 5 bases; unmatched junction nucleotides: 10. This CDR3 has 16 residues. From germline, CDR1 is MNHEY and CDR2 SMNVEV (reference sequence).